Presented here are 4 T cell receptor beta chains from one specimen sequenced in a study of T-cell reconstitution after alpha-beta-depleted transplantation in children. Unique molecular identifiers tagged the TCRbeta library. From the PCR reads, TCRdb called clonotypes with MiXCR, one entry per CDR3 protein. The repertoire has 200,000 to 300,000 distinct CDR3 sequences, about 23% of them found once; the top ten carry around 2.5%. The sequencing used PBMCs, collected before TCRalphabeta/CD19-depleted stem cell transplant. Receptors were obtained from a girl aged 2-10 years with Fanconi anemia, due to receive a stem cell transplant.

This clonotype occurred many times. In DNA form, the CDR3 reads TGTGCCAGCAGTTTTGGAGTCCGACAGGACGGGAACACTGAAGCTTTCTTT. Protein product: CASSFGVRQDGNTEAFF. The gene calls are TRBV12-3 or TRBV12-4 and TRBJ1-1; weak D call: TRBD1 (6 bases). CDR3 length: 17 residues. V was trimmed by 3 bases and J by 1 base, leaving 18 bases between them.

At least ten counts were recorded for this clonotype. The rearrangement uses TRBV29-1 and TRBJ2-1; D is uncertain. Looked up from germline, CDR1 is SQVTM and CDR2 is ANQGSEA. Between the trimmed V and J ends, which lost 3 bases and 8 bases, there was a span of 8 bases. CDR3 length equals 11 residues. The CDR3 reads CSVEQGYEQFF. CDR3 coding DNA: TGCAGCGTTGAGCAAGGGTATGAGCAGTTCTTC.

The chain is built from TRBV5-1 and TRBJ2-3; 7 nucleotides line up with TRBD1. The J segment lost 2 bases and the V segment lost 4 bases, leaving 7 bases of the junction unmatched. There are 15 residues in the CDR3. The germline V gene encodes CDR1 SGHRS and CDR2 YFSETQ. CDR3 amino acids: CASSMADRSTDTQYF. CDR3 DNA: TGCGCCAGCAGCATGGCGGACAGGTCCACAGATACGCAGTATTTT. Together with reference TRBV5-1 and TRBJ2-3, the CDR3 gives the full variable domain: KAGVTQTPRYLIKTRGQQVTLSCSPISGHRSVSWYQQTPGQGLQFLFEYFSETQRNKGNFPGRFSGRQFSNSRSEMNVSTLELGDSALYLCASSMADRSTDTQYFGPGTRLTVL.

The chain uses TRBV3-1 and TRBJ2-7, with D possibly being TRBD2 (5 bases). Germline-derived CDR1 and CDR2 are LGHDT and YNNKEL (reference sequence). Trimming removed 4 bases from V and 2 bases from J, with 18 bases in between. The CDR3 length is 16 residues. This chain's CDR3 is CASSLSDRGWAYEQYF. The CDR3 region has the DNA TGTGCCAGCAGCCTGTCCGACCGGGGTTGGGCCTACGAGCAGTACTTC.